This TCR beta chain comes out of a study of human T cells and chemical hapten exposure (dated by TCRdb to about 2021). In the study overall: For sensitization, 2% DPC in acetone was applied to an approximately 2 cm by approximately 2 cm area of upper inner arm skin. Libraries were combined into a pool for sequencing, and differences in TCR yield between samples came mainly from small differences in library volumes within the pool. Most of the patients in the cohort were female, and the cohort covered alopecia areata with under or over 50% scalp involvement, alopecia totalis and alopecia universalis. Blood samples were taken from patients before sensitization (week 0) and at 2, 6 and about 24 weeks after DPC sensitization. Patch testing on the upper back used Finn chambers containing 0.01% DPC, with scoring done after 6 days according to International Contact Dermatitis Research Group standards. Throughout the roughly 23-week study period, patients were also given weekly therapeutic DPC doses on the scalp. Blood for TCR sequencing was provided by twenty-nine alopecia patients at one to four time points (pre-sensitization, 2, 6 and 24 weeks). This study followed changes in the peripheral blood TCR repertoire in vivo during primary and secondary sensitization of alopecia patients to the hapten diphenylcyclopropenone (DPC).

This clonotype was counted between two and nine times. Its antigen is unknown. One base away there is no much larger clone; base qualities are not given. At the junction V is shortened by 0 bases and J by 6 bases, with 19 bases in between. Based on the germline V gene, the CDR1 and CDR2 sequences are LGHNA and YNFKEQ. Spanning cysteine to phenylalanine, the CDR3 consists of 17 amino acids. Here the CDR3 DNA is all that survives: 51 bases in frame from base 1. The receptor library was made with RACE. TCRdb records NextSeq 500 as the sequencer. During library preparation, unique molecular identifiers were attached to individual cDNA molecules so that TCRs could be counted quantitatively and reproducibly. For every blood RNA sample, sequencing covered both the TCR alpha and TCR beta chains. The published analysis was carried out like this. A median of around 96,000 TCRs per sample was observed, with a range of 23,224 to 690,600. V, J and CDR3 annotation of the TCR reads was carried out using the Decombinator software suite. For PS versus PT1 abundance plots, all samples were subsampled to the same number of TCRs (28,000). Expanded TCRs were defined as absent before sensitization and observed at least eight times at the 2-week time point. The public reads were quality trimmed at Q25 with fastp and then assembled into clones with MiXCR by TCRdb, keeping productive beta chains. When rows share a CDR3 protein, they turn into one entry using the most common DNA and genes. The V and J calls and clone size come from TCRdb's table, not from the authors' own analysis. The table for this sample lists approximately 320,000 distinct CDR3 sequences; 5.5% of them were counted only once. The ten largest make up more than 8% of the sample.

General study outcomes and caveats: Because all patients had alopecia, a presumed autoimmune disease, the immune response of the patients might differ from that of healthy individuals. Patch test score correlated positively with the number of PT1 expanded TCRs, reaching significance at thresholds 8, 16 and 32 but not at 4. No change with DPC sensitization was found in the number of TCRs above 1 in 1000 frequency, and no evidence of global repertoire structure alterations was found. Significantly more large CDR3 similarity clusters were formed by expanded TCRs than by pre-sensitization or healthy control sets, consistent with antigen-driven responses. After repeated subsampling, the strength of the expansion versus patch-test correlation and the threshold at which it became significant changed.

Explained via the paper, the time point label denotes: pre-sensitization, week 0. The treatment or condition tag for this specimen amounts to: therapeutic diphenylcyclopropenone sensitization with weekly scalp DPC. At each patch-test visit, blood was drawn before the patch test was applied. To be eligible, patients had to be aged 18 to 70, diagnosed with alopecia and judged suitable for DPC therapy, while pregnant patients were excluded. Unfractionated whole blood was collected in Tempus Blood RNA tubes, and total RNA was extracted from that blood. This sequence was found in a young woman with alopecia areata. Some clones in this sample may be carry-over from other donors' samples. Recombination connected TRBV4-2 to TRBJ2-3; TRBD1 is possibly the D segment (7 matching bases). Sequencing used whole blood, obtained in connection with sensitization to the hapten diphenylcyclopropenone (DPC). The CDR3 protein sequence reads: CASSQERLRGAADTQYF. The nucleotides read TGTGCCAGCAGCCAAGAAAGACTCAGGGGGGCCGCGGATACGCAGTATTTT.